Following are 24 T cell receptor beta chains from one sample sequenced in a study of blood T cell repertoires in COVID-19. Profiling relied on immunoSEQ multiplex PCR, and the TCRdb table lists in-frame clones only, not all of them. The repertoire has around 150,000 clones, just over 85% of them found once; the top ten carry roughly 3.5%. The source material was peripheral blood. These receptors all come from a man aged 70-80 years with acute or convalescent COVID-19.

This clone appeared a single time. The V call is TRBV11-2, the J call TRBJ1-3, with D hard to call. The V end lost 4 bases, the J end lost 0 bases, and 4 bases lay between the germline ends. The CDR3 is 13 residues long. Germline loops: CDR1 SGHAT, CDR2 FQNNGV. CDR3 nucleotides: TGTGCCAGCAGCTCCAACTCTGGAAACACCATATATTTT. It specifies CASSSNSGNTIYF.

The chain couples TRBV5-1 to TRBJ2-2; 7 nucleotides line up with TRBD2. CDR1 is SGHRS and CDR2 is YFSETQ in the germline V gene. V was clipped by 0 bases and J by 3 bases; unmatched bases: 11. CDR3 length: 18 residues. CDR3 nucleotides: TGCGCCAGCAGCTTGGCCAAGTCGGCGGGAGCGTACACCGGGGAGCTGTTTTTT. This codes for CASSLAKSAGAYTGELFF.

This sequence joins TRBV6-5 and TRBJ2-7; 11 positions agree with TRBD2. Germline V gene lookup returns CDR1 MNHEY and CDR2 SVGAGI. The CDR3 length is 12 residues. Trimming removed 9 bases from V and 6 bases from J; junction bases left unmatched: 4. As DNA, the CDR3 is TGTGCCAGTCCGGGACTAGCGGCCGAGCAGTACTTC. Its translation: CASPGLAAEQYF.

This chain uses TRBV19 with TRBJ1-2; TRBD1 aligns across 7 bases. The length of the CDR3 is 17 residues. From germline, CDR1 is LNHDA and CDR2 SQIVND (reference sequence). Trimming removed 6 bases from V and 5 bases from J; junction bases left unmatched: 18. For the CDR3, the DNA is TGTGCCAGTAGCAGAACAGGGGCCTCGGACTCAAGATATGGCTACACCTTC. It yields the protein CASSRTGASDSRYGYTF.

This rearrangement joins TRBV7-6 to TRBJ2-7; D is unclear. V gave up 2 bases and J gave up 0 bases, with 11 bases separating them. The germline CDR1 and CDR2 sequences are SGHVS and FNYEAQ. The CDR3 totals 15 residues. The CDR3 spells CASSLRRGPSYEQYF. As DNA, the CDR3 is TGTGCCAGCAGCTTACGGAGAGGCCCCTCCTACGAGCAGTACTTC. The variable domain in full, completed from reference TRBV7-6 and TRBJ2-7, reads GAGVSQSPRYKVTKRGQDVALRCDPISGHVSLYWYRQALGQGPEFLTYFNYEAQQDKSGLPNDRFSAERPEGSISTLTIQRTEQRDSAMYRCASSLRRGPSYEQYFGPGTRLTVT.

This rearrangement joins TRBV11-2 to TRBJ2-1; 7 positions match TRBD2. With V trimmed by 3 bases and J by 5 bases, 10 bases remained unmatched. From germline, CDR1 is SGHAT and CDR2 FQNNGV. The CDR3 runs 16 residues. The CDR3 bases are TGTGCCAGCAGCTTCATCCCGAGACTAGCCGACAATGAGCAGTTCTTC. Protein: CASSFIPRLADNEQFF.

V gene TRBV6-5 combines with J gene TRBJ1-2; TRBD1 agrees at 7 bases. CDR3 length: 13 amino acids. Unmatched junction bases numbered 5, after V lost 7 bases and J lost 3 bases. CDR1 and CDR2 (germline): MNHEY, SVGAGI. CDR3 sequence reads: CASTYGQDYGYTF. CDR3 DNA sequence: TGTGCCAGCACCTACGGACAGGACTATGGCTACACCTTC.

The chain carries TRBV7-3 and TRBJ1-6; a weak D match, TRBD1 (5 bases). CDR1 and CDR2 (germline): SGHTA, FQGTGA. This CDR3 has 15 amino acids. The ends were cut back, 2 bases at V and 7 bases at J, with 12 bases in the middle. CDR3 DNA sequence: TGTGCCAGCAGCTTATCCGGGGGGAACAATTCACCCCTCCACTTT. Its protein product is CASSLSGGNNSPLHF.

The chain carries TRBV19 and TRBJ1-2; possibly TRBD1 for D (6 bases). V was cut by 5 bases and J by 4 bases, with 14 bases left in between. From germline, CDR1 is LNHDA and CDR2 SQIVND (reference sequence). There are 14 residues in the CDR3. The CDR3 is CASSPGVVGYGYTF. In DNA form, the CDR3 reads TGTGCCAGTAGTCCAGGGGTGGTCGGCTATGGCTACACCTTC.

V and J are TRBV6-1 and TRBJ1-6; the D is unclear. Trimming removed 2 bases at V and 3 bases at J, with 11 bases between. Germline V gives CDR1 MNHNS, CDR2 SASEGT. This CDR3 comprises 16 residues. The CDR3 DNA sequence: TGTGCCAGCAGTGAACGAGGGATCAACTATAATTCACCCCTCCACTTT. It is translated as CASSERGINYNSPLHF.

V usage is TRBV4-1 and J usage is TRBJ2-5, with 7 nucleotides matching TRBD2. This CDR3 contains 13 residues. CDR1 MGHRA and CDR2 YSYEKL come from the germline V gene. The V segment lost 4 bases and the J segment 4 bases; nucleotides outside the gene matches: 3. CDR3 amino acids: CASSPGLPETQYF. The CDR3 DNA reads TGCGCCAGCAGCCCGGGACTACCAGAGACCCAGTACTTC.

The genes are TRBV27 and TRBJ2-7; 13 bases map to TRBD2. The CDR3 loop spans 15 amino acids. Trimming cost V 5 bases and J 4 bases; bases outside gene matches: 5. Germline V lookup: CDR1 MNHEY, CDR2 SMNVEV (reference sequence). Written as DNA, the CDR3 is TGTGCCAGCAGTCTTCGGACTAGCGGGAGTTACGAGCAGTACTTC. Translation: CASSLRTSGSYEQYF.

The rearrangement uses TRBV28 and TRBJ2-2; D may be TRBD2 (6 bases). V was cut by 3 bases and J by 6 bases, with 11 bases left in between. This CDR3 spans 14 amino acids. Germline loops: CDR1 MDHEN, CDR2 SYDVKM. Written as DNA, the CDR3 is TGTGCCAGCAGTTTTGGGGGGATCGCCGGGGAGCTGTTTTTT. Protein product: CASSFGGIAGELFF.

This sequence joins TRBV19 and TRBJ2-5; tentative D call: TRBD1 (6 bases). The CDR3 is 12 amino acids. Germline V gives CDR1 LNHDA, CDR2 SQIVND (reference sequence). V was pared by 3 bases and J by 5 bases, with 7 bases between. CDR3 coding DNA: TGTGCCAGTAGTATTGGGGGCGAGACCCAGTACTTC. As protein: CASSIGGETQYF.

This clone was seen a single time. This chain's CDR3 is CASKGLPPEQYF. In nucleotides, the CDR3 is TGCGCCAGCAAGGGACTACCCCCTGAGCAGTACTTC. The chain uses TRBV10-2 and TRBJ2-7; 7 nucleotides match TRBD2. The CDR3 totals 12 residues. In germline, CDR1 is WSHSY, CDR2 SAAADI. J was trimmed by 7 bases and V by 7 bases; bases with no gene match: 7.

The chain uses TRBV19 and TRBJ2-2; 12 nucleotides line up with TRBD1. The CDR3 runs 19 residues. The germline CDR1 and CDR2 sequences are LNHDA and SQIVND (reference sequence). V was pared by 1 base and J by 4 bases, with 10 bases of the junction left unmatched. The CDR3 DNA is TGTGCCAGTAGTATAGGCCAGGGACAGGGGGCGACTGCCACCGGGGAGCTGTTTTTT. It translates to CASSIGQGQGATATGELFF. Filled out from reference TRBV19 and TRBJ2-2, the complete variable domain reads DGGITQSPKYLFRKEGQNVTLSCEQNLNHDAMYWYRQDPGQGLRLIYYSQIVNDFQKGDIAEGYSVSREKKESFPLTVTSAQKNPTAFYLCASSIGQGQGATATGELFFGEGSRLTVL.

V usage is TRBV3-1 (or the pseudogene TRBV3-2) and J usage is TRBJ1-1, with D possibly matching TRBD1 (5 bases). V lost 8 bases, J lost 5 bases, and 18 bases lay in between. The V gene's germline CDR1 is LGHDT and CDR2 YNNKEL (reference sequence). This CDR3 spans 14 amino acids. The CDR3 DNA reads TGTGCCAGCCTTGGGGGGGGTGTAAGAACTGAAGCTTTCTTT. Translated, it gives CASLGGGVRTEAFF.

This sequence joins TRBV7-2 and TRBJ2-1; maybe TRBD2 (6 bases). The CDR3 runs 17 residues. Trimming left V 1 base short and J 2 bases short, with 15 bases between. The germline V gene has CDR1 SGHTA and CDR2 FQGNSA. The CDR3 region is CASSLVAGRVAYNEQFF. The DNA for the CDR3 is TGTGCCAGCAGCTTAGTGGCCGGGAGAGTCGCCTACAATGAGCAGTTCTTC.

CDR3 nucleotide sequence: TGTGCCAGCAGCTTAGGGTCATCTAGAGGAGCTTTCTTT. Its translation: CASSLGSSRGAFF. This chain links TRBV7-9 with TRBJ1-1; D not certain. Germline CDR1 and CDR2: SEHNR and FQNEAQ (reference sequence). With 1 base removed from V and 10 bases from J, the gap between germline ends came to 13 bases. This CDR3 is built from 13 residues.

This clone has a count of ten or more. This rearrangement joins TRBV15 to TRBJ2-1; the D is unclear. The CDR3 is made up of 15 amino acids. The germline CDR1 and CDR2 sequences are LNHNV and YYDKDF (reference sequence). Trimming stripped 0 bases from V and 0 bases from J, with 6 bases between. CDR3 region: CATSRDLSSYNEQFF. In nucleotides, the CDR3 is TGTGCCACCAGCAGAGATCTGAGCTCCTACAATGAGCAGTTCTTC.

Comment on this clone: Different DNA sequences within this sample yield the same CDR3. The chain recombines TRBV19 with TRBJ2-5, with 9 nucleotides matching TRBD1. V trimming: 4 bases; J trimming: 3 bases; junction bases outside the gene matches: 3. Germline V gene sequence: CDR1 LNHDA, CDR2 SQIVND (reference sequence). The CDR3 consists of 14 residues. The CDR3 region is CASSTRDREETQYF. The CDR3 DNA follows: TGTGCCAGTAGTACCCGGGACAGGGAAGAGACCCAGTACTTC.

The CDR3 DNA reads TGTGCCTGGAGAGAGAAAGGGACAGGGGGTTCAACTGGCTACACCTTC. The encoded protein is CAWREKGTGGSTGYTF. The rearrangement uses TRBV30 and TRBJ1-2; 11 nucleotides align to TRBD1. Germline loops: CDR1 GTSNPN, CDR2 SVGIG (reference sequence). V shed 3 bases and J 7 bases; nucleotides not matched to a gene: 13. This CDR3 region has 16 residues.

The chain uses TRBV20-1 and TRBJ2-1; TRBD1 aligns across 8 bases. The V and J ends lost 3 bases and 2 bases, in that order; junction bases with no gene match: 9. Germline CDR1 and CDR2: DFQATT and SNEGSKA (reference sequence). The CDR3 length is 16 residues. DNA for the CDR3: TGCAGTGCTAGTCGACAGGGGCCGACCCCCTACAATGAGCAGTTCTTC. It encodes CSASRQGPTPYNEQFF.

V is TRBV2 and J is TRBJ1-5; 8 nucleotides line up with TRBD1. Looked up from germline, CDR1 is SNHLY and CDR2 is FYNNEI. Trimming removed 6 bases from V and 5 bases from J; junction bases left unmatched: 6. The CDR3 is made up of 14 amino acids. The CDR3 is CASRVTGEDQPQHF. In DNA form, the CDR3 reads TGTGCCAGCAGGGTGACAGGGGAGGATCAGCCCCAGCATTTT.